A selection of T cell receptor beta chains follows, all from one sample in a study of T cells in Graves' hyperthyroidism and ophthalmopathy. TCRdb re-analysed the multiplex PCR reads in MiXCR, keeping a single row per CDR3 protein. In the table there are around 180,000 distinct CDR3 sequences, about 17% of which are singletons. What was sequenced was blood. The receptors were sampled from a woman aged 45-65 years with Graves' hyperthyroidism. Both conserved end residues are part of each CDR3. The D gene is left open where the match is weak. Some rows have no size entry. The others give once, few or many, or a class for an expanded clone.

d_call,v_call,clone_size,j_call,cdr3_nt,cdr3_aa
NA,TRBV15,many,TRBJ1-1,TGTGCCACCAGCAGAGATCCTTGGGGCCAGCGGATGAACACTGAAGCTTTCTTT,CATSRDPWGQRMNTEAFF
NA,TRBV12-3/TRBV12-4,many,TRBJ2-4,TGTGCCAGCAGCTTGGGCCAGGGACTAGCCAAAAACATTCAGTACTTC,CASSLGQGLAKNIQYF
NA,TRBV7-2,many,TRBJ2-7,TGTGCCAGCAGCCCCGAATGGGGGGCGCACTACGAGCAGTACTTC,CASSPEWGAHYEQYF
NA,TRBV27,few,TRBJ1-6,TGTGCCAGCAGTTCAACAGGGTCACCCCTCCACTTT,CASSSTGSPLHF
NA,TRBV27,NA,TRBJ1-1,TGTGCCAGCAGTTCCCCGGGAAGCACTGAAGCTTTCTTT,CASSSPGSTEAFF
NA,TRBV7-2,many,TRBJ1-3,TGTGCCAGCAGCTTAGATAGGGCATCTGGAAACACCATATATTTT,CASSLDRASGNTIYF
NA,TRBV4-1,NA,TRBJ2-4,TGCGCCAGCAGCCGGATACCGGGCGGCAAAAACATTCAGTACTTC,CASSRIPGGKNIQYF
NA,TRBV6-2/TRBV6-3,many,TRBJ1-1,TGTGCCAGCAGCTCCTCGAGGCGAACCGGGGGAAGGAACACTGAAGCTTTCTTT,CASSSSRRTGGRNTEAFF
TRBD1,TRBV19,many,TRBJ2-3,TGTGCCAGTAGTGCCGGGACAGGGTCGCACACAGATACGCAGTATTTT,CASSAGTGSHTDTQYF
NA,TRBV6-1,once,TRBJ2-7,TGTGCCAGCAGTGGGACGGGTTTAGGTGACGAGCAGTACTTC,CASSGTGLGDEQYF
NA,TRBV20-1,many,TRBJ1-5,TGCAGTGCTAGGACCGGGATCAATCAGCCCCAGCATTTT,CSARTGINQPQHF
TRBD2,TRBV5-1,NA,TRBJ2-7,TGCGCCAGCAGCCGGTCGACGGGAGGAGACTACGAGCAGTACTTC,CASSRSTGGDYEQYF
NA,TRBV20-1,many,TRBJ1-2,TGCAGTGCTAGTCTGGCCCTTAACTATGGCTACACCTTC,CSASLALNYGYTF
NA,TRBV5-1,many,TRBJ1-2,TGCGCCAGCAGCCGAAACGGACAGATCGGGGACTATGGCTACACCTTC,CASSRNGQIGDYGYTF
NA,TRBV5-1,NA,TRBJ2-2,TGCGCCAGCAGCTCCGGTTTCCAACATGGCAAAAACACCGGGGAGCTGTTTTTT,CASSSGFQHGKNTGELFF
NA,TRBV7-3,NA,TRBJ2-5,TGTGCCAGCAGCGCCAACAGCTTACAAGAGACCCAGTACTTC,CASSANSLQETQYF
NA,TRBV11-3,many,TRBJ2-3,TGTGCCAGCAGCTTAGAGGGGAGGAGCACAGATACGCAGTATTTT,CASSLEGRSTDTQYF
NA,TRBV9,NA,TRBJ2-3,TGTGCCAGCAGCGCCTCTACTAATACGCAGTATTTT,CASSASTNTQYF
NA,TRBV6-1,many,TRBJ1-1,TGTGCCAGCAGTGCCCTTACAGTGAACACTGAAGCTTTCTTT,CASSALTVNTEAFF
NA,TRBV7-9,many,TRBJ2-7,TGTGCCAGCAGCTCCTCCCTTCAATGGGCCTACGAGCAGTACTTC,CASSSSLQWAYEQYF
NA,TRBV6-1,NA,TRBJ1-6,TGTGCCAGCAGTCTCGCTCGGGACACATACAGCTCCTATAATTCACCCCTCCACTTT,CASSLARDTYSSYNSPLHF
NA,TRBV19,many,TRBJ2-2,TGTGCCAGTAGTGTCGGGGTCTCGAACACCGGGGAGCTGTTTTTT,CASSVGVSNTGELFF
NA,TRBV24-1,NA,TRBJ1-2,TGTGCCACCAGTGAAGGAGGCCCGACCAACTATGGCTACACCTTC,CATSEGGPTNYGYTF
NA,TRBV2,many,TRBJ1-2,TGTGCCAGCAGATTGGGCCGAGAAGACTATGGCTACACCTTC,CASRLGREDYGYTF
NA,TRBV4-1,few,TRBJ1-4,TGCGCCAGCAGCACACAGGGAGCGCGTTCTGAAAAACTGTTTTTT,CASSTQGARSEKLFF
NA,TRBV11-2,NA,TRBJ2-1,TGTGCCAGCAGCTTAGGGGCCGAGAGCTCCTACAATGAGCAGTTCTTC,CASSLGAESSYNEQFF
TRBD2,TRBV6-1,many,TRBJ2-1,TGTGCCAGCAGTGACTTTACTAGCGGGGGTTGGAGTGAGCAGTTCTTC,CASSDFTSGGWSEQFF
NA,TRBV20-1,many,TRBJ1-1,TGCAGTGCTAGTCCCCGGGAGGGATTGAACACTGAAGCTTTCTTT,CSASPREGLNTEAFF
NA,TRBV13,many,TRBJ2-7,TGTGCCAGCAGCTTAGTCCATCACGAGCAGTACTTC,CASSLVHHEQYF
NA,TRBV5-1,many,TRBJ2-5,TGCGCCAGCAGCTTGATCCAGGAGGGGGAGGAGACCCAGTACTTC,CASSLIQEGEETQYF
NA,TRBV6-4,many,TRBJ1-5,TGTGCCAGCAGTCCGGAGAGCAATCAGCCCCAGCATTTT,CASSPESNQPQHF
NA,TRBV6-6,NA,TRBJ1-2,TGTGCCAGCAGTTACTCTAGTACCTATGGCTACACCTTC,CASSYSSTYGYTF
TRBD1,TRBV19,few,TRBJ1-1,TGTGCCAGTAGTCTCCAGGGGGGGACGAACACTGAAGCTTTCTTT,CASSLQGGTNTEAFF
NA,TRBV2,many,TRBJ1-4,TGTGCCAGCAGTGAATTAGCGGCAGGGGCGGCTAATGAAAAACTGTTTTTT,CASSELAAGAANEKLFF
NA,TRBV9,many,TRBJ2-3,TGTGCCAGCAGCGTAGTTGGGAGCACAGATACGCAGTATTTT,CASSVVGSTDTQYF
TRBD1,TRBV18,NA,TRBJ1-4,TGTGCCAGCTCACCAATGACAGGGGTTGCAACTAATGAAAAACTGTTTTTT,CASSPMTGVATNEKLFF
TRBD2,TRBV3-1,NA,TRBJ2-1,TGTGCCAGCAGCCAAGATCGGCGCGGGGGGCGGTACAATGAGCAGTTCTTC,CASSQDRRGGRYNEQFF
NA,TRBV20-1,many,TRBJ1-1,TGCAGTGCTAGGTCCCCCGACAGGACTGAAGCTTTCTTT,CSARSPDRTEAFF
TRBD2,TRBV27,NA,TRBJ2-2,TGTGCCAGCAGAGGACTAGCTATTACCGGGGAGCTGTTTTTT,CASRGLAITGELFF
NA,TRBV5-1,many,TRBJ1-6,TGCGCCAGCAGCCAAGGGGGGGGGAATAATTCACCCCTCCACTTT,CASSQGGGNNSPLHF
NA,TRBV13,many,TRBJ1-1,TGTGCCAGCAGCTTAACAGAGAGCCTTAAGAACACTGAAGCTTTCTTT,CASSLTESLKNTEAFF
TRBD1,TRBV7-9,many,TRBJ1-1,TGTGCCAGCAGTCGGAACAGGGGGAGCTTTTATTCTGCTGAAGCTTTCTTT,CASSRNRGSFYSAEAFF
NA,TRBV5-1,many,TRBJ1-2,TGCGCCAGCAGCTTGACCGCGCGGGGGGCCAACTATGGCTACACCTTC,CASSLTARGANYGYTF
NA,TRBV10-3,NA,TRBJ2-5,TGTGCCATCAGTGAGGTCGGGCAGCGAGAGACCCAGTACTTC,CAISEVGQRETQYF
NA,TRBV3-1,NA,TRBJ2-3,TGTGCCAGCAGCCCGGGACACTACACAGATACGCAGTATTTT,CASSPGHYTDTQYF